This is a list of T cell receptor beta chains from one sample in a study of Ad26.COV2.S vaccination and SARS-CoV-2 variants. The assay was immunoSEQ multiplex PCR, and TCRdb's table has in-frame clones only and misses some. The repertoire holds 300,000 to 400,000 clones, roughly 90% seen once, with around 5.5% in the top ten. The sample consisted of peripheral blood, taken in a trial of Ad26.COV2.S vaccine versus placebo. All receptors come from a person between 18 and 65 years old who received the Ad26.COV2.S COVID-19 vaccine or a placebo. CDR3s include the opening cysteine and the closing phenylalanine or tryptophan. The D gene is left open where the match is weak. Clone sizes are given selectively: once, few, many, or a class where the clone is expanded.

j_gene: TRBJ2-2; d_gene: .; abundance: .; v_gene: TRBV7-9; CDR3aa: CASSFLVNTGELFF; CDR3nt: TGTGCCAGCAGCTTTCTTGTGAACACCGGGGAGCTGTTTTTT
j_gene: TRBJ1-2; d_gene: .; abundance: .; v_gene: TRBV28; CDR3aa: CASSSWDGNYGYTF; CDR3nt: TGTGCCAGCAGTTCATGGGACGGAAACTATGGCTACACCTTC
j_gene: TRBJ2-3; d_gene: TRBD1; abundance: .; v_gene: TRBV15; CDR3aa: CATSSSRQGNTDTQYF; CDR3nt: TGTGCCACCAGCAGCTCTCGACAGGGAAACACAGATACGCAGTATTTT
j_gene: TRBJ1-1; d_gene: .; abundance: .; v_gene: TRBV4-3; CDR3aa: CASSPWTALNTEAFF; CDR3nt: TGCGCCAGCAGTCCCTGGACAGCCTTGAACACTGAAGCTTTCTTT
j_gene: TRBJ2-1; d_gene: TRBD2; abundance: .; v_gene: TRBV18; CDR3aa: CASSSSGGARINEQFF; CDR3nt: TGTGCCAGCTCTTCCTCGGGGGGGGCTAGGATTAATGAGCAGTTCTTC
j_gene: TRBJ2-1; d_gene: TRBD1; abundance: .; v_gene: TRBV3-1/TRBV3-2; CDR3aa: CASSQVGTGIFNEQFF; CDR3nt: TGTGCCAGCAGCCAAGTGGGGACAGGGATATTCAATGAGCAGTTCTTC
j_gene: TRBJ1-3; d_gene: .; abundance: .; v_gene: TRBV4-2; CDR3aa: CASSQDSPWSSGNTIYF; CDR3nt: TGTGCCAGCAGCCAAGATAGTCCCTGGAGCTCTGGAAACACCATATATTTT
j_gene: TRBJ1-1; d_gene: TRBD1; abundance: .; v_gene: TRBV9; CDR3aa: CASSDGTAFDTEAFF; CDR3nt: TGTGCCAGCAGCGATGGGACAGCTTTTGACACTGAAGCTTTCTTT
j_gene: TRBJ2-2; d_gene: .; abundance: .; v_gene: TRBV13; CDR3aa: CASSPIGTTDTGELFF; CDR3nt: TGTGCCAGCAGCCCCATTGGGACAACGGACACCGGGGAGCTGTTTTTT
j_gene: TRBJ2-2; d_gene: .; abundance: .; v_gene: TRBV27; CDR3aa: CASSLQGAPVGELFF; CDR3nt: TGTGCCAGCAGTTTACAGGGAGCGCCCGTCGGGGAGCTGTTTTTT
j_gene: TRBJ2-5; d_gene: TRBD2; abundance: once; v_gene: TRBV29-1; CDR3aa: CSVDGRGRDQVTQYF; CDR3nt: TGCAGCGTTGATGGGCGCGGGAGGGATCAAGTGACCCAGTACTTC
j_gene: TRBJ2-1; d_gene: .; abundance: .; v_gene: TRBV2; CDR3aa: CASSDIRGPRKNEQFF; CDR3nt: TGTGCCAGCAGTGATATAAGGGGCCCAAGGAAGAATGAGCAGTTCTTC
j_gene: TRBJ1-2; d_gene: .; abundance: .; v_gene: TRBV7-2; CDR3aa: CASSFWGLEGYTF; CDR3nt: TGTGCCAGCAGCTTCTGGGGGTTGGAGGGCTACACCTTC
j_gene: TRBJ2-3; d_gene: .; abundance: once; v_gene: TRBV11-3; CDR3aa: CASSLRGPGGTDTQYF; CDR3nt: TGTGCCAGCAGCCTCCGTGGCCCTGGGGGGACAGATACGCAGTATTTT
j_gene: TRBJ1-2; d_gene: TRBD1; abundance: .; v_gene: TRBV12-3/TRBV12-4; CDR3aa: CASSRQGVDGYTF; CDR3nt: TGTGCCAGCAGCCGACAGGGTGTCGATGGCTACACCTTC
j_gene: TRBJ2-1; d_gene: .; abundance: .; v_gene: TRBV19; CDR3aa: CASSIGQVARNEQFF; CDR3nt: TGTGCCAGTAGTATAGGACAGGTAGCGCGCAATGAGCAGTTCTTC
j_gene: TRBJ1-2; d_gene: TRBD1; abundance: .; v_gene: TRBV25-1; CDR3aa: CASSESLGQGGYGYTF; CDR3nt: TGTGCCAGCAGTGAATCACTTGGACAGGGTGGTTATGGCTACACCTTC
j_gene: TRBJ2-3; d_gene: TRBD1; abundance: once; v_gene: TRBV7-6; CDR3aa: CASSLRTGASTDTQYF; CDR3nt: TGTGCCAGCAGCTTACGGACAGGGGCAAGCACAGATACGCAGTATTTT
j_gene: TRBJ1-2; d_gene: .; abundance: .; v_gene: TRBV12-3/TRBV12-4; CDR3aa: CASSLVSGDGYTF; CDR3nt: TGTGCCAGCAGTTTAGTCTCGGGGGATGGCTACACCTTC
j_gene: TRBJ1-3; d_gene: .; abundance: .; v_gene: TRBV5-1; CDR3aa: CASSLAGVSFGNTIYF; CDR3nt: TGCGCCAGCAGCTTGGCCGGGGTCTCTTTTGGAAACACCATATATTTT
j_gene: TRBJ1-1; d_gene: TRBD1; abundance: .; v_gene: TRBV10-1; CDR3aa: CASSEWRTGPNTEAFF; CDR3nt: TGCGCCAGCAGTGAGTGGAGGACAGGACCTAACACTGAAGCTTTCTTT
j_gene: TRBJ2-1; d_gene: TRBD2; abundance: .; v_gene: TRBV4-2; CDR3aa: CASSQSSGYNEQFF; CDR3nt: TGTGCCAGCAGCCAGTCTAGCGGCTACAATGAGCAGTTCTTC
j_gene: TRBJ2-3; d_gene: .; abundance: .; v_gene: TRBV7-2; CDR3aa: CASSLAGEKSGQYF; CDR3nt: TGTGCCAGCAGCTTAGCGGGGGAAAAGTCAGGGCAGTATTTT
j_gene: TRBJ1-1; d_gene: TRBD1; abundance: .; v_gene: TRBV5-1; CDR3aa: CASSPSGTVSFNTEAFF; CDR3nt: TGCGCCAGCAGCCCTTCGGGGACAGTCTCTTTCAACACTGAAGCTTTCTTT
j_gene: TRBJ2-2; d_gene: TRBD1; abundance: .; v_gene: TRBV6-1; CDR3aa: CASSEGDRGTGELFF; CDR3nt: TGTGCCAGCAGTGAGGGGGACAGGGGCACCGGGGAGCTGTTTTTT
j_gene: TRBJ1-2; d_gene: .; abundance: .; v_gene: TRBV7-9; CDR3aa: CASSSGGGYGYTF; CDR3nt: TGTGCCAGCAGCTCGGGAGGCGGGTATGGCTACACCTTC
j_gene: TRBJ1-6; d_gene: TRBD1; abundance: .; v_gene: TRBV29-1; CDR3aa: CSVASGTGESPLHF; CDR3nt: TGCAGCGTTGCTAGCGGGACAGGGGAGTCACCCCTCCACTTT
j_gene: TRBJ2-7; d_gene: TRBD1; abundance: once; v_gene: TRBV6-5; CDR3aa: CASRLGTASSYEQYF; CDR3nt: TGTGCCAGCAGACTCGGGACAGCGAGCTCCTACGAGCAGTACTTC
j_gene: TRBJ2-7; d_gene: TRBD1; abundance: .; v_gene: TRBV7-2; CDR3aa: CASSSLQGFDEQYF; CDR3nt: TGTGCCAGCAGCTCACTACAGGGGTTCGACGAGCAGTACTTC
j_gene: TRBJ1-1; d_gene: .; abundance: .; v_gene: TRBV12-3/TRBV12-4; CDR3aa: CASNGKRNTEAFF; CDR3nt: TGTGCCAGCAATGGAAAAAGGAACACTGAAGCTTTCTTT
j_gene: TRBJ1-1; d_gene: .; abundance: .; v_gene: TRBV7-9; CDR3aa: CASSLDDIYTEAFF; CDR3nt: TGTGCCAGCAGCTTAGATGATATTTACACTGAAGCTTTCTTT
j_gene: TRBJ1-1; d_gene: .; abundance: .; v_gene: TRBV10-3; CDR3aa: CAISDKGQSGTEAFF; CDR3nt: TGTGCCATCAGTGATAAGGGGCAGTCCGGCACTGAAGCTTTCTTT
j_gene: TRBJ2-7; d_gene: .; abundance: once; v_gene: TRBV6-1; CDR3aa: CASSDAAPGPEQYF; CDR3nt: TGTGCCAGCAGTGACGCAGCTCCAGGTCCCGAGCAGTACTTC
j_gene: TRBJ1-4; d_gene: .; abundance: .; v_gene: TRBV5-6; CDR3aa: CASSLRVGGNEKLFF; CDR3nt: TGTGCCAGCAGCTTGAGGGTCGGGGGTAATGAAAAACTGTTTTTT
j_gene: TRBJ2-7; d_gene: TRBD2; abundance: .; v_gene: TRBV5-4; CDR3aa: CASSLGTSEGYEQYF; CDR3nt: TGTGCCAGCAGCCTCGGGACTAGCGAGGGCTACGAGCAGTACTTC
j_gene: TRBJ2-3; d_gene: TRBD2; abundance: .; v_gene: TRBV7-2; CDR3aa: CASSSTSGSRDTQYF; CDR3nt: TGTGCCAGCAGTTCTACTAGCGGGAGTAGAGATACGCAGTATTTT
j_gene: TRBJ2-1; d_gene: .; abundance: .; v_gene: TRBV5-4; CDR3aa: CASSFPGKGYNEQFF; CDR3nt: TGTGCCAGCAGCTTCCCGGGTAAGGGTTACAATGAGCAGTTCTTC
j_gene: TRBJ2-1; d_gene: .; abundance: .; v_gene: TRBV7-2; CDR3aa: CASSVLPSVNEQFF; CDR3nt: TGTGCCAGCAGCGTCCTCCCATCTGTCAATGAGCAGTTCTTC
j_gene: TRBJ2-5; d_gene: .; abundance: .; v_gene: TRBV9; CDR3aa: CASSRAPIEGQETQYF; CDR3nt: TGTGCCAGCAGCCGAGCCCCTATAGAGGGTCAAGAGACCCAGTACTTC
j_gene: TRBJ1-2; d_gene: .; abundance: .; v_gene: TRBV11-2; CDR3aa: CASSLGQEDYGYTF; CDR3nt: TGTGCCAGCAGCTTAGGACAGGAAGACTATGGCTACACCTTC
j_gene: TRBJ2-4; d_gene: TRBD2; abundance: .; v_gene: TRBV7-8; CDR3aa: CASSPRTSWDKNIQYF; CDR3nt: TGTGCCAGCAGCCCGCGGACTAGCTGGGACAAAAACATTCAGTACTTC
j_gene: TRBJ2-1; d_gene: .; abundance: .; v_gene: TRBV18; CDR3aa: CASSPSGRSYNEQFF; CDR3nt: TGTGCCAGCTCACCCAGCGGGCGCTCCTACAATGAGCAGTTCTTC
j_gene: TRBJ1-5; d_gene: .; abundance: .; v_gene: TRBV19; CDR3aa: CASSIGPNQPQHF; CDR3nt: TGTGCCAGTAGTATCGGACCCAATCAGCCCCAGCATTTT
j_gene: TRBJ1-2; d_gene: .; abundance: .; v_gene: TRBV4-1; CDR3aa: CASSQRDGNYGYTF; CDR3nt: TGCGCCAGCAGCCAACGGGACGGAAACTATGGCTACACCTTC
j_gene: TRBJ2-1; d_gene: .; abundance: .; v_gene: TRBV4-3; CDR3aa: CASSQDPAGASTYNEQFF; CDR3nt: TGCGCCAGCAGCCAAGACCCAGCGGGTGCCTCCACTTACAATGAGCAGTTCTTC
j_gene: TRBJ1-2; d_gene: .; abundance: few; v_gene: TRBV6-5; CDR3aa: CASISKDRRRGYTF; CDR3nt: TGTGCCAGCATTAGCAAAGATAGACGACGTGGCTACACCTTC